Presented here are 24 T cell receptor beta chains from one specimen sequenced in a study of OX40 agonist ivuxolimab in advanced cancers. The method behind the library was the immunoSEQ multiplex PCR assay. The clones in this table, taken by TCRdb from immuneACCESS, are in-frame only. Not every clone is retained; where verified, under half of the shortfall comes from an unresolved V gene, and the cause of the rest is unknown. Present in this sample are about 89,000 clones, approximately 93% of which were seen just once. Jointly, the top ten make up around 0.25% of the sample. The sequences come from CD4+ or CD8+ T cells sorted from blood, collected in a trial of the OX40 agonist ivuxolimab. These receptors all come from an adult with an advanced solid tumor such as melanoma, head and neck, liver or kidney cancer.

This chain's CDR3 is CAWSEAPGAPQHF. CDR3 nucleotide sequence: TGTGCCTGGAGTGAGGCCCCCGGCGCGCCCCAGCATTTT. The J gene is TRBJ1-5, the V gene TRBV30; D unresolved. The CDR3 contains 13 residues. CDR1 is GTSNPN, CDR2 SVGIG, per germline (reference sequence). Trimming took 1 base from V and 9 from J, leaving 13 bases between them.

The rearrangement joins TRBV7-2 to TRBJ2-6; possibly TRBD1 or TRBD2 for D (5 bases each). The CDR3 sequence is 16 residues long. V was trimmed by 5 bases and J by 2 bases, leaving 13 bases between them. Per the germline V gene, CDR1 is SGHTA and CDR2 is FQGNSA. The DNA of the CDR3 is TGTGCCAGCAGCCCCGGGGCATCGGCTGGGGCCAACGTCCTGACTTTC. It codes for CASSPGASAGANVLTF.

The chain is built from TRBV6-1 and TRBJ1-6, with TRBD1 identical over 7 bases. The V and J ends lost 3 bases and 7 bases, in that order; junction bases with no gene match: 9. Germline-derived CDR1 and CDR2 are MNHNS and SASEGT. This CDR3 has 16 amino acids. CDR3 sequence reads: CASSELRQGPNSPLHF. The CDR3 nucleotides read TGTGCCAGCAGTGAGCTGAGACAGGGCCCCAATTCACCCCTCCACTTT.

The rearrangement uses TRBV30 and TRBJ1-5; tentatively, D is TRBD1 (5 bases). The CDR3 is made up of 15 amino acids. V lost 0 bases, J lost 4 bases, and 13 bases lay in between. Germline V gene lookup returns CDR1 GTSNPN and CDR2 SVGIG (reference sequence). The CDR3 DNA is TGTGCCTGGAGTGTACCGGGGCGGTGGAATCAGCCCCAGCATTTT. Residues: CAWSVPGRWNQPQHF.

This chain links TRBV30 with TRBJ2-3, with 7 bases fitting TRBD2. This CDR3 has 13 residues. The germline gives CDR1 GTSNPN, CDR2 SVGIG (reference sequence). V was pared by 4 bases and J by 2 bases, with 3 bases of the junction left unmatched. The CDR3 region is CAWTGLDTDTQYF. DNA for the CDR3: TGTGCCTGGACAGGACTAGACACAGATACGCAGTATTTT.

V and J are TRBV5-1 and TRBJ2-7; 8 bases map to TRBD1. Trimming at V came to 4 bases and at J to 4 bases, leaving 10 bases not matched to a gene. This CDR3 contains 15 residues. Per the germline V gene, CDR1 is SGHRS and CDR2 is YFSETQ. The DNA for the CDR3 is TGCGCCAGCAGCCTTTGCGGACAGGGTAGGTACGAGCAGTACGTC. Translated, it gives CASSLCGQGRYEQYV.

V gene TRBV18 combines with J gene TRBJ1-5; TRBD1 aligns across 9 bases. The junction had 5 bases not matched to a gene; V was cut back by 4 bases and J by 7 bases. CDR3 length: 14 amino acids. Germline V gives CDR1 KGHSH, CDR2 LQKENI. This CDR3 is CASSQDRGGQPQHF. The CDR3 DNA reads TGTGCCAGCTCACAGGACAGGGGCGGACAGCCCCAGCATTTT.

This clone was detected only once. V and J are TRBV6-1 and TRBJ2-5; D is uncertain. Germline V lookup: CDR1 MNHNS, CDR2 SASEGT. V was cut by 7 bases and J by 2 bases, with 2 bases left in between. The CDR3 is made up of 10 amino acids. CDR3 loop: CASKQETQYF. The CDR3 bases are TGTGCCAGCAAACAAGAGACCCAGTACTTC.

The V call is TRBV28, the J call TRBJ1-4; TRBD1 matches 9 bases. Looked up from germline, CDR1 is MDHEN and CDR2 is SYDVKM. CDR3 length: 15 residues. Trimming cost V 1 base and J 6 bases; bases outside gene matches: 3. CDR3 DNA: TGTGCCAGCAGTTTATCTAGACAGGGGGATGAAAAACTGTTTTTT. Translation gives CASSLSRQGDEKLFF.

As to this clone: This sample includes further DNA sequences coding for the same CDR3. This chain joins TRBV5-1 and TRBJ2-1; D is unresolved. The V end lost 0 bases, the J end lost 0 bases, and 4 bases lay between the germline ends. CDR1 is SGHRS and CDR2 is YFSETQ in the germline V gene. The CDR3 loop spans 14 amino acids. The DNA of the CDR3 is TGCGCCAGCAGCTTGGGGGTCTCCTACAATGAGCAGTTCTTC. It codes for CASSLGVSYNEQFF.

The chain employs TRBV2 and TRBJ1-5; TRBD1 matches at 7 bases. After removal of 4 bases from V and 4 bases from J, the junction contained 4 bases not matched to a gene. CDR1 SNHLY and CDR2 FYNNEI come from the germline V gene. This CDR3 spans 14 amino acids. The CDR3 bases are TGTGCCAGCAGTGGACAGGGTAGGAATCAGCCCCAGCATTTT. As protein: CASSGQGRNQPQHF. Drawing the rest from reference TRBV2 and TRBJ1-5, the complete variable domain is EPEVTQTPSHQVTQMGQEVILRCVPISNHLYFYWYRQILGQKVEFLVSFYNNEISEKSEIFDDQFSVERPDGSNFTLKIRSTKLEDSAMYFCASSGQGRNQPQHFGDGTRLSIL.

The chain uses TRBV28 and TRBJ1-6; 8 bases align to TRBD1. Looked up from germline, CDR1 is MDHEN and CDR2 is SYDVKM. The CDR3 contains 14 residues. Trimming took 8 bases from V and 6 from J; bases not matched to a gene: 6. CDR3 amino acids: CASARGPGNSPLHF. DNA for the CDR3: TGTGCCAGCGCCAGGGGGCCGGGTAATTCACCCCTCCACTTT.

V usage is TRBV6-6 and J usage is TRBJ1-2, with 7 bases that match TRBD1. Germline-derived CDR1 and CDR2 are MNHNY and SVGAGI (reference sequence). The junction had 9 bases not matched to a gene; V was cut back by 6 bases and J by 8 bases. The CDR3 consists of 13 residues. The CDR3 region is CASSRTGLRGYTF. DNA of the CDR3: TGTGCCAGCAGCAGGACAGGTCTGAGGGGCTACACCTTC.

This chain connects TRBV7-2 to TRBJ1-5; weak D call: TRBD1 (5 bases). The CDR3 contains 16 residues. CDR1 and CDR2 (germline): SGHTA, FQGNSA. V was clipped by 2 bases and J by 3 bases, with 14 bases between them. The CDR3 is CASSLQSPRDNQPQHF. Written as DNA, the CDR3 is TGTGCCAGCAGCTTACAGAGCCCCAGGGACAATCAGCCCCAGCATTTT.

The chain employs TRBV4-3 and TRBJ1-3; the match to TRBD1 covers 9 bases. The V segment lost 1 base and the J segment 7 bases; nucleotides outside the gene matches: 8. CDR3 length: 16 amino acids. CDR1 LGHNA and CDR2 YSLEER come from the germline V gene. The CDR3 reads CASSQVSGQGPNTIYF. DNA of the CDR3: TGCGCCAGCAGCCAAGTTTCGGGACAGGGTCCCAACACCATATATTTT.

This chain uses TRBV11-2 with TRBJ1-5; D ambiguous. Germline CDR1 and CDR2: SGHAT and FQNNGV. The V and J ends lost 3 bases and 6 bases respectively, with 9 bases between them. This CDR3 is 13 amino acids long. CDR3 coding DNA: TGTGCCAGCAGCTTGAGTCTGGGTCAGCCCCAGCATTTT. Amino acid sequence: CASSLSLGQPQHF.

The V call is TRBV9, the J call TRBJ1-2; D is unresolved. V was clipped by 4 bases and J by 0 bases, with 7 bases between them. CDR3 length: 13 residues. CDR1 and CDR2 (germline): SGDLS, YYNGEE. CDR3 sequence: CASSIQANYGYTF. The CDR3 DNA reads as TGTGCCAGCAGCATCCAGGCTAACTATGGCTACACCTTC.

This clone was recorded a few times. The chain carries TRBV18 and TRBJ1-2; no firm D call. V lost 2 bases, J lost 2 bases, and 6 bases lay in between. The germline V gene has CDR1 KGHSH and CDR2 LQKENI. The CDR3 is made up of 13 amino acids. CDR3 nucleotide sequence: TGTGCCAGCTCACCAATGGGGAACTATGGCTACACCTTC. Residues: CASSPMGNYGYTF.

The genes are TRBV30 and TRBJ1-5; a possible D gene is TRBD1 (6 bases). Germline CDR1 GTSNPN, CDR2 SVGIG (reference sequence). This CDR3 contains 14 residues. Trimming stripped 1 base from V and 3 bases from J, with 10 bases between. The CDR3 DNA sequence: TGTGCCTGGAGTGGGGGGCTGGCCAATCAGCCCCAGCATTTT. Translated: CAWSGGLANQPQHF.

The table lists this clone with a count of one. V is TRBV5-1 and J is TRBJ1-1; no clear D gene. The germline gives CDR1 SGHRS, CDR2 YFSETQ. V dropped 2 bases and J dropped 0 bases, with 8 bases sitting between them. The CDR3 is made up of 14 amino acids. In nucleotides, the CDR3 is TGCGCCAGCAGCTTTTCACGTGTGAACACTGAAGCTTTCTTT. Residues: CASSFSRVNTEAFF.

The chain carries TRBV29-1 and TRBJ2-3; D gene ambiguous. The V gene's germline CDR1 is SQVTM and CDR2 ANQGSEA. Trimming cost V 4 bases and J 6 bases, with 11 bases left between them. The CDR3 is 12 amino acids. The CDR3, as DNA: TGCAGCGTTGCATCTTCTCCCGATACGCAGTATTTT. It translates to CSVASSPDTQYF.

This chain joins TRBV28 and TRBJ1-4; no clear D gene. The germline V gene has CDR1 MDHEN and CDR2 SYDVKM. V lost 6 bases to trimming and J lost 6 bases, with 14 bases between them. The CDR3 covers 14 residues. The CDR3 reads CASSSAGRDEKLFF. CDR3 nucleotide sequence: TGTGCCAGCAGCTCGGCCGGAAGGGATGAAAAACTGTTTTTT.

The gene calls are TRBV28 and TRBJ1-6; D gene uncertain. The CDR3 consists of 14 residues. V lost 8 bases and J 3 bases, leaving 11 bases between the germline ends. Germline V gene data show CDR1 as MDHEN and CDR2 as SYDVKM. Here the CDR3 reads CASQSLFYNSPLHF. CDR3 sequence (DNA): TGTGCCAGCCAATCTCTTTTCTATAATTCACCCCTCCACTTT.

The chain couples TRBV10-2 to TRBJ2-3; D is ambiguous. The CDR3 is 13 residues long. Germline loops: CDR1 WSHSY, CDR2 SAAADI. V gave up 5 bases and J gave up 0 bases, with 6 bases separating them. CDR3 region: CASSSQSTDTQYF. CDR3 coding DNA: TGCGCCAGCAGTTCACAGAGCACAGATACGCAGTATTTT.